These T cell receptor beta chains were read from a single sample in a study of CD4 T cells in relation to SARS-CoV-2 and coronaviruses. Antigen specificity for these receptors is unknown. Sequencing used immunoSEQ multiplex PCR; TCRdb keeps in-frame clones, though not all of them. This sample has approximately 19,000 clones, with more than 60% found just once. Sequenced input: CD4+ T cells from PBMCs, cultured in vitro. The receptors shown here come from a human donor in good health. Each CDR3 is given with its conserved first and last residue. The D gene is left open where the match is weak. The listing skips clone size in some rows; elsewhere it reads once, few, many or a size class.

v_gene	j_gene	abundance	d_gene	CDR3nt	CDR3aa
TRBV6-5	TRBJ1-5	NA	TRBD1	TGTGCCAGCAGTACAGGGGGTCAGCCCCAGCATTTT	CASSTGGQPQHF
TRBV7-9	TRBJ2-7	NA	TRBD1	TGTGCCAGCAGCCCGTGGGGACAGGGAGTCTACGAGCAGTACTTC	CASSPWGQGVYEQYF
TRBV19	TRBJ2-6	NA	NA	TGTGCCACCAAAGACAGCTCTGGGGCCAACGTCCTGACTTTC	CATKDSSGANVLTF
TRBV23-1	TRBJ1-4	NA	NA	TGCGCCAGCAGTAATGGTGGGACAAGGAATGAAAAACTGTTTTTT	CASSNGGTRNEKLFF
TRBV5-1	TRBJ2-1	NA	TRBD2	TGCGCCAGCCGTCTAGCGGGGATTGACAATGAGCAGTTCTTC	CASRLAGIDNEQFF
TRBV29-1	TRBJ2-2	NA	NA	TGCAGCGTACCAAAGGGGGGGGCTGGGGGCACCGGGGAGCTGTTTTTT	CSVPKGGAGGTGELFF
TRBV7-3	TRBJ2-1	NA	TRBD2	TGTGCCAGCAGCTTACAGCCTAGCGGGAGCCCTGGGAATGAGCAGTTCTTC	CASSLQPSGSPGNEQFF
TRBV6-5	TRBJ1-5	NA	NA	TGTGCCAGCAGAGGGCCTATTAACAATCAGCCCCAGCATTTT	CASRGPINNQPQHF
TRBV5-1	TRBJ2-2	NA	NA	TGCGCCAGCAGCACACAGACTAGTGGTTCCGGGGAGCTGTTTTTT	CASSTQTSGSGELFF
TRBV6-6	TRBJ1-1	medium-sized	NA	TGTGCCAGCAGTTACTCCAAAGGGTTGGGGGACACTGAAGCTTTCTTT	CASSYSKGLGDTEAFF
TRBV3-1/TRBV3-2	TRBJ2-1	NA	TRBD2	TGTGCCAGCAGCCTCCAGCGGGAGGACTCCTACAATGAGCAGTTCTTC	CASSLQREDSYNEQFF
TRBV7-9	TRBJ1-1	NA	NA	TGTGCCAGCAGCTTAGTTTCCGGGGGCTCAACTGAAGCTTTCTTT	CASSLVSGGSTEAFF
TRBV7-8	TRBJ1-2	NA	TRBD1	TGTGCCAGCAGCTGGGGACAGGGCTCTGGCTACACCTTC	CASSWGQGSGYTF
TRBV3-1/TRBV3-2	TRBJ1-1	once	NA	TGTGCCAGCAGCCAAGGTATAGGACGGTTACCTGAAGCTTTCTTT	CASSQGIGRLPEAFF
TRBV18	TRBJ1-2	NA	TRBD1	TGTGCCAGCTCACCAGGGCGGCCGGGACAGGGTAACTATGGCTACACCTTC	CASSPGRPGQGNYGYTF
TRBV12-5	TRBJ1-5	NA	NA	TGTGCTAGTGGTTTGGACAGTCTAATCAATCAGCCCCAGCATTTT	CASGLDSLINQPQHF
TRBV19	TRBJ2-7	NA	NA	TGTGCCAGTAGTATAGTATGGGACACCTACGAGCAGTACTTC	CASSIVWDTYEQYF
TRBV4-1	TRBJ2-2	once	TRBD2	TGCGCCAGCAGCCGCCCGGTAGCGGGAGGTACCGGGGAGCTGTTTTTT	CASSRPVAGGTGELFF
TRBV5-5	TRBJ1-3	NA	NA	TGTGCCAGCAGCTTGCCCGCTGGAAACACCATATATTTT	CASSLPAGNTIYF
TRBV18	TRBJ2-7	NA	NA	TGTGCCAGCTCACCACCCGCCAGGGAAAAACTCTACGAGCAGTACTTC	CASSPPAREKLYEQYF
TRBV28	TRBJ2-3	NA	NA	TGTGCCAGCAGTTTATCGGCCAGCGCGGCAGATACGCAGTATTTT	CASSLSASAADTQYF
TRBV7-3	TRBJ2-3	NA	TRBD2	TGTGCCAGCAGCCCGAGGACTAGCGGGAGGGGAGATACGCAGTATTTT	CASSPRTSGRGDTQYF
TRBV5-1	TRBJ2-1	NA	TRBD1	TGCGCCAGCAGCCCGGGTTTTGACAGGGATTATGAGCAGTTCTTC	CASSPGFDRDYEQFF